The sample holds many counts of the clone carrying this T cell receptor beta chain. Sampling of bone marrow took place during active disease in every patient. The data were obtained in a study of read filtering for tumor transcriptome and immune sequencing. Study summary: Among patients, 17 to 20 were male and around 15 female, aged roughly 45 to 90 (mean approximately 60). R-ISS stage counts were about eight for I, around 17 for II, 6 or 7 for III. DNase treatment preceded whole-transcriptome library preparation.

Germline values: CDR1 LNHDA, CDR2 SQIVND (reference sequence). This CDR3 comprises 14 residues. With 4 bases clipped from V and 10 bases from J, the junction kept 10 bases outside the gene matches. This library used roughly 400 ng RNA and molecular barcoded adaptors spanning alpha/delta and beta/gamma chains. TCRdb reprocessed the reads with MiXCR, giving one entry per CDR3 protein. The repertoire includes about 60,000 distinct CDR3 sequences, about 15% of them detected once, and approximately 47% sits in the top ten. The V call is TRBV19, the J call TRBJ2-1, with 7 positions matching TRBD1. This TCR came from a donor aged 40 or over with multiple myeloma. The sequenced sample consisted of a population of CD138-negative cells sorted from bone marrow. The CDR3 protein is CASSSTPGQPEQFF. DNA for the CDR3: TGTGCCAGTAGTAGCACCCCGGGACAGCCGGAGCAGTTCTTC.